The rows below give T cell receptor beta chains drawn from one sample of a study of T cell responses to AZD1222 COVID-19 vaccine. Clones were sequenced by immunoSEQ multiplex PCR, and TCRdb holds only the in-frame ones, with some missing. This sample yields about 130,000 clones, of which roughly 89% are seen a single time; 1.1% belongs to the top ten. The sequences come from peripheral blood, collected 28 days after the second AZD1222 dose. The receptors shown here come from an adult who received the AZD1222 COVID-19 vaccine. The CDR3 runs from the conserved cysteine through the conserved F or W. A D gene is named only where the DNA matches it firmly. Size is stated for part of the rows, as once, few or many counts, or as a class when the clone is expanded.

abundance	v_gene	d_gene	j_gene	CDR3aa	CDR3nt
-	TRBV19	-	TRBJ1-1	CASKRTGYTEAFF	TGTGCCAGCAAGCGGACGGGATACACTGAAGCTTTCTTT
once	TRBV5-1	-	TRBJ2-2	CASSLGTGSGPGELFF	TGCGCCAGCAGCTTGGGGACCGGTTCGGGCCCCGGGGAGCTGTTTTTT
-	TRBV6-5	-	TRBJ2-6	CASSYGSSGANVLTF	TGTGCCAGCAGTTACGGGAGCTCTGGGGCCAACGTCCTGACTTTC
-	TRBV7-8	TRBD1	TRBJ2-1	CASSSTGVSANEQFF	TGTGCCAGCAGCTCCACAGGGGTTAGTGCCAATGAGCAGTTCTTC
-	TRBV2	-	TRBJ1-6	CASNRDTDNSPLHF	TGTGCCAGCAACCGGGACACCGATAATTCACCCCTCCACTTT
-	TRBV5-1	-	TRBJ2-3	CASGTEGGPSTDTQYF	TGCGCCAGCGGGACTGAGGGGGGGCCTAGCACAGATACGCAGTATTTT
few	TRBV5-6	-	TRBJ1-5	CASSLRQGYQPQHF	TGTGCCAGCAGCTTGCGGCAGGGCTATCAGCCCCAGCATTTT
-	TRBV18	TRBD2	TRBJ2-7	CASSPLSGRNYEQYF	TGTGCCAGCTCACCACTGAGCGGGAGAAACTACGAGCAGTACTTC
-	TRBV7-2	-	TRBJ1-3	CASSSAVDSGNTIYF	TGTGCCAGCAGCTCCGCCGTGGACTCTGGAAACACCATATATTTT
-	TRBV19	-	TRBJ2-1	CASSPGRSEQFF	TGTGCCAGTAGTCCGGGCCGTAGTGAGCAGTTCTTC
-	TRBV6-5	-	TRBJ1-2	CASSYGWLNYGYTF	TGTGCCAGCAGTTACGGGTGGCTTAACTATGGCTACACCTTC
-	TRBV6-5	TRBD1	TRBJ1-2	CASSYRQGGIYGYTF	TGTGCCAGCAGTTACCGGCAGGGGGGCATCTATGGCTACACCTTC
-	TRBV30	TRBD1	TRBJ1-2	CAWSVQGGGYTF	TGTGCCTGGAGTGTACAGGGGGGAGGCTACACCTTC
few	TRBV27	-	TRBJ1-2	CASSSPGERGYTF	TGTGCCAGCAGTTCCCCAGGGGAGCGTGGCTACACCTTC
-	TRBV28	TRBD1	TRBJ2-2	CASSLPGQGAGGELFF	TGTGCCAGCAGTTTACCGGGACAGGGGGCCGGCGGGGAGCTGTTTTTT
-	TRBV6-6	TRBD1	TRBJ1-2	CATTLPGTVSGYTF	TGTGCCACCACCCTTCCCGGGACAGTCTCTGGCTACACCTTC
-	TRBV7-3	-	TRBJ2-7	CASSLSGTYEQYF	TGTGCCAGCAGCTTGTCGGGAACCTACGAGCAGTACTTC
-	TRBV7-2	TRBD1	TRBJ2-1	CASSLWTGEYNEQFF	TGTGCCAGCAGCTTGTGGACAGGGGAATACAATGAGCAGTTCTTC
-	TRBV20-1	-	TRBJ2-7	CSAPGGYEQYF	TGCAGTGCCCCCGGGGGCTACGAGCAGTACTTC
once	TRBV18	TRBD1	TRBJ1-1	CASSLGTDTEAFF	TGTGCCAGCTCACTGGGGACAGACACTGAAGCTTTCTTT
-	TRBV5-1	-	TRBJ2-3	CASSLTRGGDTQYF	TGCGCCAGCAGCCTTACTAGAGGTGGGGATACGCAGTATTTT
-	TRBV11-2	-	TRBJ1-1	CASSLTGSEAFF	TGTGCCAGCAGCTTAACGGGGTCAGAAGCTTTCTTT
once	TRBV20-1	TRBD2	TRBJ2-7	CSASLAGAVNEQYF	TGCAGTGCTAGTCTAGCGGGAGCAGTAAACGAGCAGTACTTC
-	TRBV28	-	TRBJ1-2	CASSFGQSYGYTF	TGTGCCAGCAGTTTTGGACAGTCCTATGGCTACACCTTC
-	TRBV12-3/TRBV12-4	-	TRBJ1-2	CASRPGVGAGYTF	TGTGCCAGCAGGCCAGGGGTCGGGGCTGGCTACACCTTC
-	TRBV12-2	-	TRBJ2-7	CASRLSGSPYEQYF	TGTGCAAGTCGCTTATCAGGGTCTCCTTACGAGCAGTACTTC
-	TRBV10-1	TRBD1	TRBJ2-2	CASSPDRERTGELFF	TGCGCCAGCAGCCCGGACAGGGAACGCACCGGGGAGCTGTTTTTT
-	TRBV9	TRBD2	TRBJ2-5	CASTRLAGVQETQYF	TGTGCCAGCACACGACTAGCGGGAGTCCAAGAGACCCAGTACTTC
-	TRBV21-1	-	TRBJ1-6	CASSMVWGQGSGTYNSPLHF	-
-	TRBV7-2	TRBD2	TRBJ2-2	CASSLRLAGHQAGELFF	TGTGCCAGCAGCTTGAGACTAGCGGGACACCAGGCCGGGGAGCTGTTTTTT
once	TRBV24-1	-	TRBJ2-2	CATSDLTRGTNTGELFF	TGTGCCACCAGTGATTTGACTCGGGGGACGAACACCGGGGAGCTGTTTTTT
-	TRBV6-1	-	TRBJ2-7	CASSEGFEGYYEQYF	TGTGCCAGCAGTGAAGGATTTGAGGGCTACTACGAGCAGTACTTC
-	TRBV24-1	-	TRBJ1-1	CATSDTRGVTEAFF	TGTGCCACCAGTGACACTCGGGGGGTCACTGAAGCTTTCTTT
-	TRBV6-5	-	TRBJ1-1	CASKRTAMNTEAFF	TGTGCCAGCAAACGGACCGCTATGAACACTGAAGCTTTCTTT
few	TRBV6-6	-	TRBJ1-3	CASSYRDTIYF	TGTGCCAGCAGTTACCGGGACACCATATATTTT
-	TRBV7-8	-	TRBJ1-6	CASSLMTMVGSPLHF	TGTGCCAGCAGCTTGATGACGATGGTTGGTTCACCCCTCCACTTT
-	TRBV5-8	TRBD1	TRBJ2-2	CASSLWGQGTTGELFF	TGTGCCAGCAGCTTGTGGGGACAGGGGACCACCGGGGAGCTGTTTTTT
-	TRBV12-3/TRBV12-4	-	TRBJ1-2	CASRNTQNYGYTF	TGTGCCAGCAGAAACACTCAAAACTATGGCTACACCTTC
-	TRBV28	-	TRBJ2-7	CASSFWSSEQYF	TGTGCCAGCAGTTTCTGGAGTAGCGAGCAGTACTTC
-	TRBV28	TRBD2	TRBJ2-7	CASSFAGGRSSYEQYF	TGTGCCAGCAGTTTTGCGGGCGGGAGGAGCTCCTACGAGCAGTACTTC
-	TRBV7-2	TRBD1	TRBJ1-1	CASSLNIGTANTEAFF	TGTGCCAGCAGCCTAAATATAGGGACAGCCAACACTGAAGCTTTCTTT